One and the same sample provided the 27 T cell receptor beta chains below, sequenced in a study of molecular identifiers for immune sequencing clone quantification. A single record per CDR3 protein comes from TCRdb applying MiXCR to the PCR reads. This sample has about 67,000 distinct CDR3 sequences, with 15% to 20% found just once. The sequencing input was naive CD8+ T cells from blood, with Jurkat cell RNA spiked in. The subset is: FACS-sorted CD8+CD4-CCR7+CD45RA+ naive T cells. These receptors all stem from a human donor in good health. Some libraries in this study had Jurkat cell RNA spiked in.

This clonotype has ten or more counts. The rearrangement uses TRBV4-1 and TRBJ2-7, with 11 bases fitting TRBD2. CDR1 is MGHRA and CDR2 is YSYEKL in the germline V gene. V gave up 5 bases and J gave up 0 bases; unmatched junction bases: 3. The CDR3 sequence is 15 residues long. CDR3 nucleotide sequence: TGCGCCAGCAGCTCGACTAGCGGGAACTCCTACGAGCAGTACTTC. Protein sequence: CASSSTSGNSYEQYF.

In this sample, this clonotype turned up many times. The CDR3 sequence is CASSPGTVREGYTF. The CDR3 coding sequence is TGTGCCAGCAGCCCAGGGACAGTGAGAGAGGGCTACACCTTC. The J gene is TRBJ1-2, the V gene TRBV12-3 or TRBV12-4; 7 bases align to TRBD1. This CDR3 spans 14 amino acids. V was pared by 6 bases and J by 8 bases, with 12 bases of the junction left unmatched.

The chain carries TRBV4-1 and TRBJ2-7; no clear D. Per the germline V gene, CDR1 is MGHRA and CDR2 is YSYEKL. V was cut by 3 bases and J by 0 bases, with 9 bases left in between. The CDR3 sequence is 14 residues long. This chain's CDR3 is CASSQQASSYEQYF. CDR3 in DNA: TGCGCCAGCAGCCAGCAAGCTAGCTCCTACGAGCAGTACTTC.

This clonotype was counted ten times or more. This sequence joins TRBV7-9 and TRBJ2-3; no clear D. This CDR3 comprises 15 residues. Between the trimmed V and J ends, which lost 5 bases and 4 bases, there was a span of 16 bases. Germline V gene lookup returns CDR1 SEHNR and CDR2 FQNEAQ (reference sequence). CDR3 in amino acids: CASSPLQGFADTQYF. The CDR3, as DNA: TGTGCCAGCAGCCCCCTCCAAGGGTTTGCAGATACGCAGTATTTT.

This clonotype was detected a few times. It may be a read error: a sequence one base away is much more abundant. The chain links TRBV7-6 to TRBJ2-2; the D gene is possibly TRBD1 (7 bases). Germline lookup yields CDR1 SGHVS and CDR2 FNYEAQ. This CDR3 has 15 residues. The CDR3 sequence is CASSFRGPDTGGLFF. CDR3 DNA sequence: TGTGCCAGCAGCTTTAGGGGGCCGGACACCGGGGGGCTGTTTTTT. The full variable domain, in which reference TRBV7-6 and TRBJ2-2 provide the parts outside the CDR3, is GAGVSQSPRYKVTKRGQDVALRCDPISGHVSLYWYRQALGQGPEFLTYFNYEAQQDKSGLPNDRFSAERPEGSISTLTIQRTEQRDSAMYRCASSFRGPDTGGLFFGEGSRLTVL.

This clonotype was recorded a few times. One end of the junction does not line up with germline, which may come from a read error. The CDR3 reads CASSSRQSTRELFF. The CDR3 bases are TGTGCCAGCAGCTCTCGACAGAGCACCAGGGAGCTGTTTTTT. V is TRBV11-3 and J is TRBJ2-2; D possibly corresponds to TRBD1 (5 bases). Germline V gene lookup returns CDR1 SGHNT and CDR2 YENEEA. The CDR3 is made up of 14 amino acids.

At least ten counts were recorded for this clonotype. This sequence joins TRBV24-1 and TRBJ2-3; D is uncertain. The germline gives CDR1 KGHDR, CDR2 SFDVKD. Trimming pared 3 bases from V and 7 bases from J, leaving 10 bases between. The CDR3 covers 13 residues. This chain's CDR3 is CATSDHAGYTQYF. In DNA, the CDR3 is TGTGCCACCAGTGATCATGCTGGCTATACGCAGTATTTT.

This clonotype was recorded many times. The DNA of the CDR3 is TGTGCCAGCAGCCTCTCCTCCGGGATTGACACCGGGGAGCTGTTTTTT. It translates to CASSLSSGIDTGELFF. This rearrangement joins TRBV7-3 to TRBJ2-2; tentatively, D is TRBD2 (5 bases). Germline V gene data show CDR1 as SGHTA and CDR2 as FQGTGA. There are 16 residues in the CDR3. The V gene lost 5 bases and the J gene lost 3 bases, with 16 bases spanning the gap.

At least ten counts were recorded for this clonotype. The chain is built from TRBV6-1 and TRBJ2-3; D unresolved. Germline values: CDR1 MNHNS, CDR2 SASEGT. The CDR3 length is 13 residues. Trimming removed 4 bases at V and 0 bases at J, with 5 bases between. CDR3 DNA sequence: TGTGCCAGCAGTGGTCTTAGCACAGATACGCAGTATTTT. It yields the protein CASSGLSTDTQYF.

As to this clonotype: A much larger clonotype is one base distant, so this may be a read error. The conserved phenylalanine or tryptophan is not found at the CDR3 terminus, so this likely reflects a read error. V gene TRBV6-5 combines with J gene TRBJ1-5, with D possibly matching TRBD1 (5 bases). The CDR3 spans 12 residues. Trimming left V 5 bases short and J 4 bases short, with 6 bases between. Germline values: CDR1 MNHEY, CDR2 SVGAGI. The CDR3 DNA is TGTGCCAGCAGTGACAGAAATCAGCCCCAGCATTCT. Amino acids: CASSDRNQPQHS.

This clonotype was seen many times. The CDR3 DNA follows: TGTGCCAGCAGTGTTACCGGGACGCCAGACTATGGCTACACCTTC. Its translation is CASSVTGTPDYGYTF. J is TRBJ1-2 and V is TRBV2; maybe TRBD1 (5 bases). Trimming took 4 bases from V and 3 from J, leaving 15 bases between them. The CDR3 consists of 15 residues. The germline gives CDR1 SNHLY, CDR2 FYNNEI.

The J gene is TRBJ2-2, the V gene TRBV30, with 11 bases identical to TRBD2. Germline loops: CDR1 GTSNPN, CDR2 SVGIG (reference sequence). The CDR3 totals 16 residues. The ends lost 0 bases at V and 2 bases at J; junction bases unmatched: 2. The CDR3 reads CAWSVRLAGNTGELFF. The CDR3 DNA is TGTGCCTGGAGTGTTAGACTAGCGGGAAACACCGGGGAGCTGTTTTTT.

This clonotype was seen ten or more times. The chain links TRBV6-2 or TRBV6-3 to TRBJ1-5; D is uncertain. This CDR3 contains 16 residues. Germline CDR1 is MNHEY and CDR2 is SVGEGT. V lost 7 bases, J lost 0 bases, and 16 bases lay in between. The CDR3: CASNRAGSNSNQPQHF. DNA for the CDR3: TGTGCCAGCAACAGAGCCGGGAGTAATAGCAATCAGCCCCAGCATTTT.

This clonotype was seen at least ten times. The chain uses TRBV5-1 and TRBJ2-6; TRBD1 matches at 9 bases. J lost 1 base, V lost 3 bases, and 5 bases had no gene match. Germline lookup yields CDR1 SGHRS and CDR2 YFSETQ. The CDR3 extends over 17 amino acids. The CDR3 here is CASSWGQGASGANVLTF. The CDR3 DNA reads as TGCGCCAGCAGCTGGGGACAGGGAGCTTCTGGGGCCAACGTCCTGACTTTC.

This clonotype has a handful of counts. The chain carries TRBV4-1 and TRBJ2-7; tentative D call: TRBD2 (5 bases). The CDR3 spans 17 residues. The germline V and J ends were trimmed by 2 bases and 6 bases, with 23 bases remaining between them. CDR1 is MGHRA, CDR2 YSYEKL, per germline. This CDR3 reads CASSQTTWAGPVSEQYF. The CDR3 coding sequence is TGCGCCAGCAGCCAAACTACCTGGGCGGGCCCTGTTTCCGAGCAGTACTTC.

This clonotype was detected many times. The J gene is TRBJ2-7, the V gene TRBV27; 11 bases align to TRBD1. CDR1 is MNHEY and CDR2 is SMNVEV in the germline V gene (reference sequence). This CDR3 contains 15 residues. V was clipped by 6 bases and J by 7 bases; unmatched bases: 11. As DNA, the CDR3 is TGTGCCAGCAGCCGAGGGACAGGGGGGATGTGGGAGCAGTACTTC. It translates to CASSRGTGGMWEQYF.

A word on this clonotype: This may come from a read error, since a much larger clone is one base off. This rearrangement joins TRBV12-3 or TRBV12-4 to TRBJ2-2, with a possible D match to TRBD1 (6 bases). The CDR3 consists of 12 residues. The DNA of the CDR3 is TGTGCCTGCAGGGACATGGCCGGGGAGCTGTTTTTT. Protein: CACRDMAGELFF.

A note on this clonotype: A much larger clone lies one base from this, so it may be a read error. The CDR3 sequence: CASSCFYNEQFF. The CDR3 nucleotides read TGTGCCAGCAGCTGTTTCTACAATGAGCAGTTCTTC. The J gene is TRBJ2-1, the V gene TRBV11-2; no clear D. V dropped 4 bases and J dropped 3 bases, with 4 bases sitting between them. The CDR3 runs to 12 residues. Germline V lookup: CDR1 SGHAT, CDR2 FQNNGV.

Ten or more counts support this clonotype. In DNA, the CDR3 is TGTGCCATCAGTGGGGACTTCTCCTACGAGCAGTACTTC. Protein: CAISGDFSYEQYF. This sequence joins TRBV10-3 and TRBJ2-7; tentatively, D is TRBD2 (6 bases). This CDR3 contains 13 residues. V was pared by 4 bases and J by 0 bases, with 7 bases between. Looked up from germline, CDR1 is ENHRY and CDR2 is SYGVKD.

This clonotype was observed at least ten times. V and J are TRBV13 and TRBJ2-1; D tentatively fits TRBD1 or TRBD2 (5 bases each). Looked up from germline, CDR1 is PRHDT and CDR2 is FYEKMQ (reference sequence). Trimming took off 5 bases at V and 1 base at J, with 9 bases between the two ends. This CDR3 has 14 residues. This CDR3 is CASSAGSSYNEQFF. The CDR3 coding sequence is TGTGCCAGCAGCGCAGGGAGTTCCTACAATGAGCAGTTCTTC.

Regarding this clonotype: Germline and junction disagree at one end, which may indicate a read error. This chain connects TRBV30 to TRBJ2-7; the D is unclear. The CDR3 consists of 14 residues. The germline V gene encodes CDR1 GTSNPN and CDR2 SVGIG (reference sequence). As DNA, the CDR3 is TGTGCCTGGAGTGTACACAACGGAGTCTACGAGCAGTGCTTC. Translation: CAWSVHNGVYEQCF.

V gene TRBV28 combines with J gene TRBJ2-1; 14 bases line up with TRBD2. V lost 6 bases, J lost 8 bases, and 6 bases stayed unmatched. The germline V gene has CDR1 MDHEN and CDR2 SYDVKM. CDR3 length: 15 amino acids. CDR3 amino acids: CASRPGTSGRDEQFF. The CDR3 nucleotides read TGTGCCAGCAGACCTGGGACTAGCGGGAGAGATGAGCAGTTCTTC.

The sample holds a few counts of this clonotype. The chain employs TRBV7-2 and TRBJ2-1; D is ambiguous. The V end was cut by 6 bases, the J end by 1 base, with 4 bases between. The CDR3 length is 12 residues. CDR1 is SGHTA and CDR2 is FQGNSA in the germline V gene. CDR3 nucleotide sequence: TGTGCCAGCAGGGCGTCCTACAATGAGCAGTTCTTC. It codes for CASRASYNEQFF.

A few counts support this clonotype. The gene calls are TRBV11-2 and TRBJ1-1, with D perhaps TRBD1 (6 bases). Trimming left V 1 base short and J 2 bases short, with 8 bases between. The CDR3 covers 14 residues. Germline CDR1 SGHAT, CDR2 FQNNGV. CDR3: CASSLGQANTEAFF. The CDR3 nucleotides are TGTGCCAGCAGCTTAGGACAGGCTAACACTGAAGCTTTCTTT.

There are many counts of this clonotype. The chain uses TRBV20-1 and TRBJ2-7, with TRBD2 identical over 7 bases. After removal of 3 bases from V and 3 bases from J, the junction contained 14 bases not matched to a gene. Per germline, CDR1 DFQATT and CDR2 SNEGSKA (reference sequence). CDR3 length: 16 amino acids. The CDR3: CSARGTKLNTGYEQYF. The CDR3 DNA sequence: TGCAGTGCTAGGGGGACTAAACTCAACACCGGCTACGAGCAGTACTTC.

This clonotype has a count of ten or more. The genes are TRBV12-5 and TRBJ1-1; weak D call: TRBD1 (6 bases). Germline V gene sequence: CDR1 LGHNT, CDR2 FRNRAP. This CDR3 contains 14 residues. With 7 bases removed from V and 0 bases from J, the gap between germline ends came to 12 bases. CDR3 bases: TGTGCTAGTGCAAACGGACAGCTGAACACTGAAGCTTTCTTT. This codes for CASANGQLNTEAFF.

Ten or more counts support this clonotype. The chain carries TRBV6-6 and TRBJ1-3, with 7 bases that match TRBD1. The CDR3 consists of 17 residues. V lost 2 bases and J lost 2; bases outside the gene matches: 9. The germline CDR1 and CDR2 sequences are MNHNY and SVGAGI (reference sequence). The CDR3 DNA reads TGTGCCAGCAGTTACACCGACAGGGTTGACCCTGGAAACACCATATATTTT. Translating gives CASSYTDRVDPGNTIYF.